This passage covers 23 T cell receptor beta chains from one sample sequenced in a study of blood T cell repertoires in COVID-19. Profiling relied on immunoSEQ multiplex PCR, and the TCRdb table lists in-frame clones only, not all of them. The sample lists roughly 100,000 clones; more than 70% were seen once. The sequencing sample was made of peripheral blood. The receptor set was obtained from a woman older than 75 in a cohort sampled during active COVID-19.

V usage is TRBV4-1 and J usage is TRBJ2-7, with 12 nucleotides matching TRBD2. The trim removed 5 bases at V and 0 bases at J, leaving 8 bases unmatched. Per germline, CDR1 MGHRA and CDR2 YSYEKL. The CDR3 is 17 amino acids. The CDR3: CASSSQTSGGLSYEQYF. DNA for the CDR3: TGCGCCAGCAGCTCCCAGACTAGCGGGGGACTCTCCTACGAGCAGTACTTC.

The CDR3 protein is CAISSDSYEQYF. The DNA for the CDR3 is TGTGCCATTTCCTCAGACAGCTACGAGCAGTACTTC. The chain couples TRBV10-3 to TRBJ2-7, with D possibly being TRBD1 (5 bases). The V gene lost 9 bases and the J gene lost 3 bases, with 12 bases spanning the gap. CDR1 and CDR2 (germline): ENHRY, SYGVKD. This CDR3 spans 12 amino acids.

The chain uses TRBV2 and TRBJ2-3; TRBD2 agrees at 9 bases. The CDR3 spans 17 residues. The V and J ends lost 0 bases and 0 bases, in that order; junction bases with no gene match: 4. Germline V gene sequence: CDR1 SNHLY, CDR2 FYNNEI. The CDR3 sequence is CASSEAKRGASTDTQYF. DNA for the CDR3: TGTGCCAGCAGTGAAGCGAAGCGGGGGGCGAGCACAGATACGCAGTATTTT.

This clone has just one count. The chain uses TRBV7-3 and TRBJ1-4; 9 bases line up with TRBD1. CDR3 size: 13 residues. The junction had 6 bases not matched to a gene; V was cut back by 5 bases and J by 11 bases. The germline V gene has CDR1 SGHTA and CDR2 FQGTGA. The CDR3 loop is CASSPSGQGKLFF. The CDR3, as DNA: TGTGCCAGCAGCCCGTCCGGACAGGGGAAACTGTTTTTT.

Remarks on this clone: Sequence at one end of the junction differs from germline and may be a read error. This chain joins TRBV7-8 and TRBJ2-7, with 9 nucleotides matching TRBD1. From germline, CDR1 is SGHVS and CDR2 FQNEAQ. The CDR3 spans 15 residues. This chain's CDR3 is CASSLGQGRSYEQYF. CDR3 DNA sequence: TGTGCCAGCAGTTTAGGACAGGGGAGGTCCTACGAGCAGTACTTC.

The chain couples TRBV27 to TRBJ2-2; tentative D call: TRBD1 (6 bases). Trimming left V 8 bases short and J 4 bases short, with 20 bases between. Germline V gene lookup returns CDR1 MNHEY and CDR2 SMNVEV (reference sequence). This CDR3 contains 16 residues. The CDR3 coding sequence is TGTGCCAGCTCCCCGTCCACAGGGTTGGGCACCGGGGAGCTGTTTTTT. It translates to CASSPSTGLGTGELFF.

This clone was seen a single time. For the CDR3, the DNA is TGTGCCTGGAGAGCGACAGCTCAGTTCAATGTTTTTGGCTACACCTTC. As protein: CAWRATAQFNVFGYTF. The chain couples TRBV30 to TRBJ1-2, with a weak D call TRBD1 (5 bases). V lost 3 bases to trimming and J lost 7 bases, with 24 bases between them. CDR3 size: 16 residues. CDR1 GTSNPN and CDR2 SVGIG come from the germline V gene (reference sequence).

The chain has TRBV6-1 and TRBJ1-3, with D unresolved. There are 13 residues in the CDR3. Trimming left V 1 base short and J 4 bases short, with 5 bases between. Germline assignment: CDR1 MNHNS and CDR2 SASEGT. CDR3 region: CASSEEQGNTIYF. Here the CDR3 DNA reads TGTGCCAGCAGTGAAGAACAAGGAAACACCATATATTTT.

The V call is TRBV5-1, the J call TRBJ2-1; TRBD1 matches 10 bases. The CDR3 is 14 amino acids. Germline values: CDR1 SGHRS, CDR2 YFSETQ. V was clipped by 4 bases and J by 6 bases; unmatched bases: 4. CDR3 protein: CASSLGTGVNEQFF. The CDR3 DNA reads as TGCGCCAGCAGCCTTGGGACAGGGGTCAATGAGCAGTTCTTC.

The chain joins TRBV12-3 or TRBV12-4 to TRBJ1-5; D call uncertain. The V and J ends lost 1 base and 9 bases respectively, with 10 bases between them. The CDR3 contains 13 residues. The chain's CDR3 is CASSLGSGRPQHF. For the CDR3, the DNA is TGTGCCAGCAGTTTAGGTAGTGGGCGGCCCCAGCATTTT.

The chain uses TRBV16 and TRBJ1-6; D gene ambiguous. Germline V gene data show CDR1 as KGHSY and CDR2 as FQNENV. Trimming took off 5 bases at V and 10 bases at J, with 12 bases between the two ends. The CDR3 loop spans 13 amino acids. Here the CDR3 reads CASSDTRKSPLHF. In nucleotides, the CDR3 is TGTGCCAGCAGCGACACGAGAAAGTCACCCCTCCACTTT.

The sample holds a few counts of this clone. The gene calls are TRBV19 and TRBJ1-5; D is unresolved. V lost 3 bases and J 3 bases, leaving 12 bases between the germline ends. The CDR3 spans 15 residues. In germline, CDR1 is LNHDA, CDR2 SQIVND (reference sequence). CDR3 DNA sequence: TGTGCCAGTAGTATTGGCGTGAGGGACAATCAGCCCCAGCATTTT. Encoded protein: CASSIGVRDNQPQHF.

The chain recombines TRBV12-5 with TRBJ2-7; no firm D call. V lost 7 bases and J lost 3, with 10 bases in between. Germline lookup yields CDR1 LGHNT and CDR2 FRNRAP. The CDR3 totals 12 residues. This chain's CDR3 is CASASDLYEQYF. The CDR3 coding sequence is TGTGCTAGTGCTAGTGACCTCTACGAGCAGTACTTC.

V is TRBV29-1 and J is TRBJ1-5; 11 bases agree with TRBD1. This CDR3 has 16 residues. J gave up 1 base and V 4 bases, and 6 bases lay outside the gene matches. CDR1 SQVTM and CDR2 ANQGSEA come from the germline V gene. The CDR3 region is CSVVGQGVGSNQPQHF. For the CDR3, the DNA is TGCAGCGTTGTGGGACAGGGGGTTGGAAGCAATCAGCCCCAGCATTTT.

The chain employs TRBV12-3 or TRBV12-4 and TRBJ2-1, with 9 nucleotides matching TRBD1. This CDR3 contains 13 residues. V lost 6 bases to trimming and J lost 10 bases; unmatched junction nucleotides: 7. The CDR3 reads CASSRDRASEQFF. The CDR3 DNA reads TGTGCCAGCAGCCGGGACAGGGCCTCCGAGCAGTTCTTC.

The chain couples TRBV7-9 to TRBJ1-4; D is perhaps TRBD1 (6 bases). This CDR3 spans 14 amino acids. Germline assignment: CDR1 SEHNR and CDR2 FQNEAQ (reference sequence). Trimming took 5 bases from V and 7 from J, leaving 14 bases between them. This CDR3 is CASSLRGGGEKLFF. In DNA form, the CDR3 reads TGTGCCAGCAGCCTCAGGGGAGGGGGTGAAAAACTGTTTTTT.

This clone has more than one count but fewer than ten. The rearrangement uses TRBV12-3 or TRBV12-4 and TRBJ1-5; 7 bases are a match to TRBD1. V shed 5 bases, J shed 6 bases, and the junction held 4 bases outside the gene matches. The CDR3 loop spans 13 amino acids. This CDR3 is CASSIDRAQPQHF. For the CDR3, the DNA is TGTGCCAGCAGTATCGACAGGGCTCAGCCCCAGCATTTT.

The chain links TRBV5-1 to TRBJ1-3; 7 bases fit TRBD1. Trimming at V came to 1 base and at J to 8 bases, leaving 9 bases not matched to a gene. Germline V CDR1 and CDR2: SGHRS, YFSETQ. The CDR3 loop spans 15 amino acids. The CDR3 loop is CASSLRGQLADTIYF. The CDR3 nucleotides read TGCGCCAGCAGCTTGAGGGGGCAGCTGGCGGACACCATATATTTT.

The chain employs TRBV18 and TRBJ2-1; 8 nucleotides agree with TRBD2. Trimming cost V 6 bases and J 5 bases; bases outside gene matches: 6. The CDR3 has 14 amino acids. Germline lookup yields CDR1 KGHSH and CDR2 LQKENI. The CDR3 sequence is CASSTTSANNEQFF. CDR3 nucleotide sequence: TGTGCCAGCTCCACGACTAGCGCAAACAATGAGCAGTTCTTC.

The chain recombines TRBV2 with TRBJ1-5; 7 bases agree with TRBD1. Per germline, CDR1 SNHLY and CDR2 FYNNEI. The trim removed 7 bases at V and 5 bases at J, leaving 8 bases unmatched. The CDR3 covers 14 residues. The CDR3 protein is CASNEGAGYQPQHF. The CDR3 DNA reads TGTGCCAGCAATGAGGGGGCCGGATATCAGCCCCAGCATTTT.

The chain is built from TRBV19 and TRBJ1-2; the D is unclear. The germline V gene encodes CDR1 LNHDA and CDR2 SQIVND (reference sequence). Trimming removed 9 bases at V and 0 bases at J, with 14 bases between. There are 14 residues in the CDR3. The CDR3 DNA reads TGTGCCAGCGTCGAAGGGAGGGCTAACTATGGCTACACCTTC. Translating gives CASVEGRANYGYTF.

This clone was seen a single time. The chain uses TRBV19 and TRBJ1-4; D remains unclear. This CDR3 is 11 amino acids long. Per germline, CDR1 LNHDA and CDR2 SQIVND (reference sequence). V lost 3 bases and J lost 10, with 6 bases in between. In DNA, the CDR3 is TGTGCCAGTAGTATGAACTCAAAACTGTTTTTT. Protein product: CASSMNSKLFF.

The rearrangement uses TRBV5-5 and TRBJ1-5, with 9 bases that match TRBD1. Germline-derived CDR1 and CDR2 are SGHKS and YYEKEE (reference sequence). This CDR3 comprises 15 residues. J gave up 6 bases and V 1 base, and 5 bases lay outside the gene matches. The CDR3, as DNA: TGTGCCAGCAGCTTGATCGGGACAGGGAGTCAGCCCCAGCATTTT. Protein product: CASSLIGTGSQPQHF.